This is a list of T cell receptor beta chains from one sample in a study of cytomegalovirus exposure and HLA in healthy donors. The assay was immunoSEQ multiplex PCR, and TCRdb's table has in-frame clones only and misses some. The sample includes over 120,000 clones. Sequenced material: PBMCs. These receptors all come from a male donor in good health and CMV-seronegative. Both conserved end residues are part of each CDR3. A D gene is named only where the DNA matches it firmly.

CDR3 | DNA | D | J | V
CASSPRTGRSEAFF | TGTGCCAGCAGTCCCCGGACAGGAAGATCTGAAGCTTTCTTT | TRBD1 | TRBJ1-1 | TRBV7-9
CASSYSGGGSYNEQFF | TGTGCCAGCAGTTACTCTGGGGGGGGATCCTACAATGAGCAGTTCTTC | TRBD2 | TRBJ2-1 | TRBV6-5
CASGLAKTGQGWETQYF | TGTGCTAGTGGTTTGGCGAAGACTGGACAGGGATGGGAGACCCAGTACTTC | TRBD1 | TRBJ2-5 | TRBV12-5
CASSFDLAGGPSEQFF | TGTGCCAGCAGCTTTGACCTAGCGGGGGGGCCGAGTGAGCAGTTCTTC | TRBD2 | TRBJ2-1 | TRBV5-5
CASSSRQGSTGELFF | TGTGCCAGCAGCTCTAGACAGGGGAGCACCGGGGAGCTGTTTTTT | TRBD1 | TRBJ2-2 | TRBV7-8
CASSRGEKLFF | TGTGCCAGCAGTCGGGGGGAAAAACTGTTTTTT | - | TRBJ1-4 | TRBV7-9
CASSTGGPGTEAFF | TGTGCCAGCAGCACCGGGGGGCCGGGAACTGAAGCTTTCTTT | - | TRBJ1-1 | TRBV11-2
CASTNVYGYTF | TGTGCCAGCACTAATGTCTATGGCTACACCTTC | - | TRBJ1-2 | TRBV28
CASSVGGSPDQPQHF | TGTGCCAGCAGCGTAGGCGGCAGCCCCGATCAGCCCCAGCATTTT | - | TRBJ1-5 | TRBV9
CATSRGTGGNGYTF | TGTGCCACCAGCAGGGGGACAGGGGGAAATGGCTACACCTTC | TRBD1 | TRBJ1-2 | TRBV15
CASSYSGGLRETQYF | TGTGCCAGCAGTTACTCGGGCGGACTAAGGGAGACCCAGTACTTC | - | TRBJ2-5 | TRBV6-5
CASSRRDRGITEAFF | TGTGCCAGCAGCCGCCGGGACAGGGGAATCACTGAAGCTTTCTTT | TRBD1 | TRBJ1-1 | TRBV7-2
CASSPRVWEKLFF | TGTGCCAGCAGTCCCAGGGTATGGGAAAAACTGTTTTTT | - | TRBJ1-4 | TRBV27
CASSLSGQMKNTEAFF | TGTGCCAGCAGTTTATCCGGACAGATGAAGAACACTGAAGCTTTCTTT | - | TRBJ1-1 | TRBV27
CASKGAGTYEQYF | TGTGCCTCTAAGGGGGCCGGCACCTACGAGCAGTACTTC | TRBD1 | TRBJ2-7 | TRBV7-9
CASSPWTSGGAHEQYF | TGTGCCAGCAGCCCTTGGACTAGCGGGGGGGCCCACGAGCAGTACTTC | TRBD2 | TRBJ2-7 | TRBV11-3
CASKDRGWEKLFF | TGTGCCAGTAAGGACAGGGGTTGGGAAAAACTGTTTTTT | TRBD1 | TRBJ1-4 | TRBV19
CASSEAAGIGGNTIYF | TGTGCCAGCAGTGAAGCGGCGGGAATAGGCGGAAACACCATATATTTT | - | TRBJ1-3 | TRBV6-1